The TCR beta chain under discussion was sequenced for a study of cytomegalovirus exposure and HLA in healthy donors. Whole-study findings and limits: Clusters of TCRs from the first cohort tended to co-occur in the approximately 120 validation repertoires (as a later analysis found). Usually a TCR sequence was rare, but some public TCRs were found in many donors. The authors listed 180 or so TCR beta chains as cytomegalovirus-associated. Cytomegalovirus status was reportedly diagnosed by the classifier with high specificity and sensitivity.

To note about this clone: Its antigen is undetermined.

Profiling relied on immunoSEQ multiplex PCR, and the TCRdb table lists in-frame clones only, not all of them. The table includes about 220,000 clones, around 90% detected once. Trimming took 0 bases from V and 2 from J, leaving 9 bases between them. The germline V gene has CDR1 SGHRS and CDR2 YFSETQ. The CDR3 length is 15 residues. The TCR was taken from a woman younger than 30 in good health and CMV-seronegative. The sample was PBMCs. This sequence joins TRBV5-1 and TRBJ1-5; D call uncertain. The CDR3 region is CASSLVLAGNQPQHF. The CDR3 DNA is TGCGCCAGCAGCTTGGTACTAGCGGGCAATCAGCCCCAGCATTTT.